Sequencing of this T cell receptor (beta chain) was carried out in a study of T cells after yellow fever vaccination. Study context: SMART-Seq v4 Ultra Low Input prepared libraries from low-cell fractions. General study points: Clonotypes found in both CD4 and CD8 compartments made up a small share. The presence of abundant clonotypes contaminating from the bulk population was possible in FACS-sorted repertoires.

This clonotype was detected ten times or more. Its antigen is undetermined. MiXCR was run by TCRdb on the 5' RACE reads, yielding one entry per CDR3 protein. This table holds 450,000 to 600,000 distinct CDR3 sequences, roughly 12% found once. The CDR3 totals 13 residues. The germline V and J ends were trimmed by 4 bases and 2 bases, with 8 bases remaining between them. Germline assignment: CDR1 SGHRS and CDR2 YFSETQ. The TCR comes from a man aged 25 to 40 who received the YFV17D yellow fever vaccine. The sequencing here drew on PBMCs, taken on the day of the yellow fever booster vaccination. The chain joins TRBV5-1 to TRBJ2-3; D gene ambiguous. CDR3 protein: CASSPTLTDTQYF. The CDR3 nucleotides are TGCGCCAGCAGCCCAACCCTCACAGATACGCAGTATTTT.